These T cell receptor beta chains were read from a single sample in a study of regulatory T cells in long-lasting Graves disease. MiXCR, run by TCRdb on the multiplex PCR reads, gives a single entry per CDR3 protein. The data show 450,000 to 650,000 distinct CDR3 sequences, approximately 16% seen once. These records were also assigned to another study, of T cells in Graves' hyperthyroidism and ophthalmopathy.

Material: peripheral blood mononuclear cells (PBMCs), obtained at new diagnosis, from a patient treated with antithyroid drugs. Every receptor here comes from a woman aged 35-65 years with Graves disease. Both conserved end residues are part of each CDR3. D genes are given only for firm matches. The size of a clone is reported for some rows only, either as once, few or many, or as a class for expanded clones.

j_call: TRBJ2-1
v_call: TRBV11-1
d_call: -
clone_size: many
cdr3_length: 13
cdr3_aa: CASSPGVEAIPFF
cdr3_nt: TGTGCCAGCAGCCCAGGGGTAGAAGCGATACCGTTCTTC

j_call: TRBJ2-1
v_call: TRBV18
d_call: -
clone_size: many
cdr3_length: 15
cdr3_aa: CASSLTDWVGNEQFF
cdr3_nt: TGTGCCAGCTCACTCACCGACTGGGTAGGGAATGAGCAGTTCTTC

j_call: TRBJ1-6
v_call: TRBV5-5
d_call: -
clone_size: few
cdr3_length: 15
cdr3_aa: CASSAPGQTNSPLHF
cdr3_nt: TGTGCCAGCAGCGCACCGGGCCAGACTAATTCACCCCTCCACTTT

j_call: TRBJ2-7
v_call: TRBV4-1
d_call: -
clone_size: -
cdr3_length: 15
cdr3_aa: CASSQDRGSAYEQYF
cdr3_nt: TGCGCCAGCAGCCAAGATCGTGGTTCGGCTTACGAGCAGTACTTC

j_call: TRBJ1-1
v_call: TRBV7-2
d_call: -
clone_size: few
cdr3_length: 14
cdr3_aa: CASSLWDGNTEAFF
cdr3_nt: TGTGCCAGCAGCTTATGGGACGGAAACACTGAAGCTTTCTTT

j_call: TRBJ1-2
v_call: TRBV6-5
d_call: -
clone_size: -
cdr3_length: 17
cdr3_aa: CASSYSNPRVANYGYTF
cdr3_nt: TGTGCCAGCAGTTACTCGAACCCCAGGGTAGCTAACTATGGCTACACCTTC

j_call: TRBJ1-4
v_call: TRBV20-1
d_call: TRBD1
clone_size: -
cdr3_length: 14
cdr3_aa: CSAPDRSPNEKLFF
cdr3_nt: TGCAGTGCTCCGGACAGGAGCCCTAATGAAAAACTGTTTTTT

j_call: TRBJ2-7
v_call: TRBV3-1
d_call: -
clone_size: -
cdr3_length: 13
cdr3_aa: CASSQAVYYEQYF
cdr3_nt: TGTGCCAGCAGCCAAGCAGTATACTACGAGCAGTACTTC

j_call: TRBJ2-7
v_call: TRBV24-1
d_call: -
clone_size: many
cdr3_length: 15
cdr3_aa: CATSDGRREFHEQYF
cdr3_nt: TGTGCCACCAGTGACGGGCGGAGGGAATTCCACGAGCAGTACTTC

j_call: TRBJ2-2
v_call: TRBV11-2
d_call: -
clone_size: -
cdr3_length: 16
cdr3_aa: CASSLGGGYGAGELFF
cdr3_nt: TGTGCCAGCAGCTTAGGAGGGGGTTATGGCGCCGGGGAGCTGTTTTTT

j_call: TRBJ2-7
v_call: TRBV9
d_call: -
clone_size: -
cdr3_length: 15
cdr3_aa: CASSVEGGGFYEQYF
cdr3_nt: TGTGCCAGCAGCGTGGAGGGGGGGGGATTCTACGAGCAGTACTTC

j_call: TRBJ2-3
v_call: TRBV9
d_call: -
clone_size: -
cdr3_length: 16
cdr3_aa: CASSEGGGFNTDTQYF
cdr3_nt: TGTGCCAGCAGCGAGGGGGGGGGGTTTAACACAGATACGCAGTATTTT

j_call: TRBJ1-1
v_call: TRBV6-1
d_call: -
clone_size: many
cdr3_length: 16
cdr3_aa: CASSEAIVGASTEAFF
cdr3_nt: TGTGCCAGCAGTGAGGCCATCGTAGGGGCGAGCACTGAAGCTTTCTTT

j_call: TRBJ1-5
v_call: TRBV7-9
d_call: -
clone_size: many
cdr3_length: 20
cdr3_aa: CASSLAPGVGDLYSNQPQHF
cdr3_nt: TGTGCCAGCAGCTTAGCCCCCGGCGTAGGGGACCTATATAGCAATCAGCCCCAGCATTTT

j_call: TRBJ2-7
v_call: TRBV12-3/TRBV12-4
d_call: -
clone_size: -
cdr3_length: 14
cdr3_aa: CASSSQGTSYEQYF
cdr3_nt: TGTGCCAGCAGTTCCCAGGGGACTTCCTACGAGCAGTACTTC

j_call: TRBJ1-1
v_call: TRBV6-1
d_call: -
clone_size: -
cdr3_length: 15
cdr3_aa: CASSEARDTNTEAFF
cdr3_nt: TGTGCCAGCAGTGAAGCCCGGGACACGAACACTGAAGCTTTCTTT

j_call: TRBJ1-6
v_call: TRBV16
d_call: TRBD1
clone_size: -
cdr3_length: 18
cdr3_aa: CASSQSLGRGVYNSPLRF
cdr3_nt: TGTGCCAGCAGCCAATCGCTGGGCAGGGGGGTTTATAATTCACCCCTCCGCTTT

j_call: TRBJ2-1
v_call: TRBV7-9
d_call: -
clone_size: -
cdr3_length: 13
cdr3_aa: CASSSSTGYEQFF
cdr3_nt: TGTGCCAGCAGCTCCTCAACGGGATACGAGCAGTTCTTC

j_call: TRBJ1-2
v_call: TRBV5-4
d_call: -
clone_size: -
cdr3_length: 13
cdr3_aa: CASRAEWQSGYTF
cdr3_nt: TGTGCCAGCAGAGCCGAATGGCAGAGTGGCTACACCTTC

j_call: TRBJ2-2
v_call: TRBV6-5
d_call: -
clone_size: -
cdr3_length: 16
cdr3_aa: CASSYQSPNPTGELFF
cdr3_nt: TGTGCCAGCAGTTATCAATCCCCCAACCCGACCGGGGAGCTGTTTTTT

j_call: TRBJ2-5
v_call: TRBV29-1
d_call: -
clone_size: few
cdr3_length: 15
cdr3_aa: CSVGLGGRNQETQYF
cdr3_nt: TGCAGCGTTGGGCTGGGGGGGCGTAACCAAGAGACCCAGTACTTC

j_call: TRBJ2-7
v_call: TRBV20-1
d_call: -
clone_size: many
cdr3_length: 18
cdr3_aa: CSANRGPRLGEGSYEQYF
cdr3_nt: TGCAGTGCTAACAGAGGCCCTCGGCTGGGAGAGGGTTCCTACGAGCAGTACTTC

j_call: TRBJ2-1
v_call: TRBV20-1
d_call: TRBD1
clone_size: -
cdr3_length: 14
cdr3_aa: CSARQGASYNEQFF
cdr3_nt: TGCAGTGCTAGGCAGGGGGCCTCCTACAATGAGCAGTTCTTC

j_call: TRBJ1-4
v_call: TRBV18
d_call: -
clone_size: -
cdr3_length: 15
cdr3_aa: CASSPPRGADEKLFF
cdr3_nt: TGTGCCAGCTCACCACCGCGGGGGGCGGATGAAAAACTGTTTTTT

j_call: TRBJ2-4
v_call: TRBV19
d_call: -
clone_size: -
cdr3_length: 18
cdr3_aa: CASSPRGGPSRILNIQYF
cdr3_nt: TGTGCCAGTAGCCCCAGGGGGGGGCCGAGTCGTATCCTAAACATTCAGTACTTC

j_call: TRBJ2-7
v_call: TRBV20-1
d_call: TRBD2
clone_size: -
cdr3_length: 17
cdr3_aa: CSARGEDAGGAWNEQYF
cdr3_nt: TGCAGTGCTAGGGGAGAGGATGCCGGGGGGGCCTGGAACGAGCAGTACTTC

j_call: TRBJ1-4
v_call: TRBV5-6
d_call: -
clone_size: many
cdr3_length: 14
cdr3_aa: CASSSVSRDEKLFF
cdr3_nt: TGTGCCAGCAGCTCGGTCTCGAGGGATGAAAAACTGTTTTTT

j_call: TRBJ2-3
v_call: TRBV14
d_call: -
clone_size: few
cdr3_length: 16
cdr3_aa: CASSQEIRGITDTQYF
cdr3_nt: TGTGCCAGCAGCCAAGAGATCCGGGGGATCACAGATACGCAGTATTTT

j_call: TRBJ1-1
v_call: TRBV3-1
d_call: -
clone_size: many
cdr3_length: 15
cdr3_aa: CASSQDSQGNTEAFF
cdr3_nt: TGTGCCAGCAGCCAAGATAGTCAGGGGAACACTGAAGCTTTCTTT

j_call: TRBJ1-5
v_call: TRBV12-3/TRBV12-4
d_call: TRBD1
clone_size: few
cdr3_length: 14
cdr3_aa: CASTYTGGTQPQHF
cdr3_nt: TGTGCCAGCACCTATACAGGGGGTACTCAGCCCCAGCATTTT

j_call: TRBJ1-1
v_call: TRBV12-3/TRBV12-4
d_call: TRBD1
clone_size: many
cdr3_length: 18
cdr3_aa: CASSGGPYRGGKGTEAFF
cdr3_nt: TGTGCCAGCAGCGGGGGGCCGTACAGGGGCGGAAAGGGCACTGAAGCTTTCTTT

j_call: TRBJ1-1
v_call: TRBV20-1
d_call: -
clone_size: many
cdr3_length: 13
cdr3_aa: CSAERQMNTEAFF
cdr3_nt: TGCAGTGCTGAACGACAGATGAACACTGAAGCTTTCTTT

j_call: TRBJ2-1
v_call: TRBV28
d_call: -
clone_size: many
cdr3_length: 14
cdr3_aa: CASSLRQGGGEQFF
cdr3_nt: TGTGCCAGCAGTTTGCGACAGGGCGGAGGGGAGCAGTTCTTC

j_call: TRBJ1-5
v_call: TRBV5-1
d_call: -
clone_size: few
cdr3_length: 13
cdr3_aa: CASSFNGNQPQHF
cdr3_nt: TGCGCCAGCAGCTTTAATGGCAATCAGCCCCAGCATTTT

j_call: TRBJ2-5
v_call: TRBV2
d_call: -
clone_size: many
cdr3_length: 12
cdr3_aa: CASRGDVGTQYF
cdr3_nt: TGTGCCAGCAGGGGGGACGTTGGGACCCAGTACTTC

j_call: TRBJ2-5
v_call: TRBV10-3
d_call: TRBD2
clone_size: many
cdr3_length: 15
cdr3_aa: CAIRDSGGGQETQYF
cdr3_nt: TGTGCCATCAGGGATAGCGGGGGAGGCCAAGAGACCCAGTACTTC

j_call: TRBJ1-5
v_call: TRBV27
d_call: -
clone_size: many
cdr3_length: 18
cdr3_aa: CASSSRQAAGVSNQPQHF
cdr3_nt: TGTGCCAGCAGTTCCCGACAGGCCGCCGGGGTTAGCAATCAGCCCCAGCATTTT

j_call: TRBJ1-3
v_call: TRBV7-9
d_call: -
clone_size: few
cdr3_length: 10
cdr3_aa: CASSLDTIYF
cdr3_nt: TGTGCCAGCAGCTTAGACACCATATATTTT

j_call: TRBJ2-7
v_call: TRBV4-1
d_call: -
clone_size: once
cdr3_length: 13
cdr3_aa: CASSRLRGDEQYF
cdr3_nt: TGCGCCAGCAGCCGCTTGAGAGGAGACGAGCAGTACTTC

j_call: TRBJ2-7
v_call: TRBV7-2
d_call: -
clone_size: few
cdr3_length: 13
cdr3_aa: CASTTGSYYEQYF
cdr3_nt: TGTGCCAGCACCACGGGCAGCTACTACGAGCAGTACTTC

j_call: TRBJ2-5
v_call: TRBV7-9
d_call: TRBD2
clone_size: -
cdr3_length: 14
cdr3_aa: CASSLPAGGETQYF
cdr3_nt: TGTGCCAGCAGCTTACCAGCGGGGGGAGAGACCCAGTACTTC

j_call: TRBJ1-1
v_call: TRBV19
d_call: TRBD1
clone_size: -
cdr3_length: 14
cdr3_aa: CASNRDREVAEAFF
cdr3_nt: TGTGCCAGTAACCGGGACAGGGAGGTCGCTGAAGCTTTCTTT

j_call: TRBJ2-1
v_call: TRBV7-3
d_call: TRBD1
clone_size: many
cdr3_length: 16
cdr3_aa: CASSLVAGTGENEQFF
cdr3_nt: TGTGCCAGCAGCTTAGTGGCCGGGACAGGAGAAAATGAGCAGTTCTTC

j_call: TRBJ1-4
v_call: TRBV3-1
d_call: -
clone_size: -
cdr3_length: 15
cdr3_aa: CASSQVSQELEKLFF
cdr3_nt: TGTGCCAGCAGCCAAGTATCTCAGGAACTCGAAAAACTGTTTTTT

j_call: TRBJ2-3
v_call: TRBV13
d_call: -
clone_size: many
cdr3_length: 15
cdr3_aa: CASSFGRGARDTQYF
cdr3_nt: TGTGCCAGCAGCTTTGGTCGGGGGGCCAGAGATACGCAGTATTTT